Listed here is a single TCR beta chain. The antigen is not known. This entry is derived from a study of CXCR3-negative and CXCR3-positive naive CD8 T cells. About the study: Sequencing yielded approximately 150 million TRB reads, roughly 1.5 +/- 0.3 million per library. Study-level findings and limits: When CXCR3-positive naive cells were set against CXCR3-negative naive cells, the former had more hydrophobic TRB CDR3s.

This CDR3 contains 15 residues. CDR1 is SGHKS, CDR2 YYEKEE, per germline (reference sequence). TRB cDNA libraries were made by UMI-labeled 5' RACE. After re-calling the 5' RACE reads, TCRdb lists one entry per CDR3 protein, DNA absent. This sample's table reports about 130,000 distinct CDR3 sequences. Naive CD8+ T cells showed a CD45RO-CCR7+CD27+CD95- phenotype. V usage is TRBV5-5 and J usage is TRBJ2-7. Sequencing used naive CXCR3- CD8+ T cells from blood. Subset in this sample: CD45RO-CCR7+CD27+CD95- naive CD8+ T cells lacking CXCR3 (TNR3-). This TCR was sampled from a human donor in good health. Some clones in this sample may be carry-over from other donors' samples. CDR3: CASSLFLDSSYEQYF.